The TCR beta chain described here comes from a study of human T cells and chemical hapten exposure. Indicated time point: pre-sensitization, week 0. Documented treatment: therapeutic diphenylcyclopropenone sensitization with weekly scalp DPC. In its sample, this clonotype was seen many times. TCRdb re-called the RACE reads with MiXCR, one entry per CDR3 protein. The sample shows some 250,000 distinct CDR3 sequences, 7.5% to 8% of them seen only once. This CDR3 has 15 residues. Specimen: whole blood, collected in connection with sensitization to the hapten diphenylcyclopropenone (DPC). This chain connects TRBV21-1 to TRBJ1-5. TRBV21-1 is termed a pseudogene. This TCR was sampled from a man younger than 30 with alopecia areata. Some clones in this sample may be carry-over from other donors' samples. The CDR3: CASSKKVERFRPQHF. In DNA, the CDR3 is TGTGCCAGCAGCAAGAAAGTGGAACGTTTCAGGCCCCAGCATTTT.